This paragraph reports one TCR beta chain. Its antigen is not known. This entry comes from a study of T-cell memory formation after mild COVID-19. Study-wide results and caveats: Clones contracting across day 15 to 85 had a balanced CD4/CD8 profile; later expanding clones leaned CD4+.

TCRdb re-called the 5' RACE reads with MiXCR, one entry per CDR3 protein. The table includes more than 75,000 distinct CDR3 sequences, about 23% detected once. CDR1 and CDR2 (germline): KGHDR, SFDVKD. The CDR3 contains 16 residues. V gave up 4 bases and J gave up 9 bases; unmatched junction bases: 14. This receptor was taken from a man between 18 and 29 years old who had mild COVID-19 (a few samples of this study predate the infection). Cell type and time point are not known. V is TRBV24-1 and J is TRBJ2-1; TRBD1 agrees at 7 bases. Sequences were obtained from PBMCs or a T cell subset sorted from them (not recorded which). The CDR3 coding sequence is TGTGCCACCAGTGACCCTGGACAGGTGGGGAGTGTTGAGCAGTTCTTC. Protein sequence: CATSDPGQVGSVEQFF.